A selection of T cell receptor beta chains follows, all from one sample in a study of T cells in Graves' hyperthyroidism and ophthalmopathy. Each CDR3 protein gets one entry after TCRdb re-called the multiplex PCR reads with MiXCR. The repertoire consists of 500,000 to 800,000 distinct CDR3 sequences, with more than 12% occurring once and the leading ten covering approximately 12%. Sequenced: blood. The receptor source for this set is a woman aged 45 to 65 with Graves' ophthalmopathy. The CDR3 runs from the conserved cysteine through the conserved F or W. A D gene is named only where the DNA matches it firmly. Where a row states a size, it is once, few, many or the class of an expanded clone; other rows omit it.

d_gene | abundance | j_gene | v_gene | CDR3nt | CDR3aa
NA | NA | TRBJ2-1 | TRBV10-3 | TGTGCCATCAAGAAAGTAGGGACTGGGACTTGGGATGAGCAGTTCTTC | CAIKKVGTGTWDEQFF
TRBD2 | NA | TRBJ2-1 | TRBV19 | TGTGCCAGTAGTACCTCCGGGACTAGCTCCTACAATGAGCAGTTCTTC | CASSTSGTSSYNEQFF
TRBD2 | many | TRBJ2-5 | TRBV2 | TGTGCCAGCAGTAATCCCCTAGCGGGAGGTCGAGAGACCCAGTACTTC | CASSNPLAGGRETQYF
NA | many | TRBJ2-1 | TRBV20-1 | TGCAGTGCTAGAGATCAGGGGGGGGGCTGGGCGGATGAGCAGTTCTTC | CSARDQGGGWADEQFF
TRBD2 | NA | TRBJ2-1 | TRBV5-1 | TGCGCCAGCAGCTGGCCCGGGCGGGGGTCCTACAATGAGCAGTTCTTC | CASSWPGRGSYNEQFF
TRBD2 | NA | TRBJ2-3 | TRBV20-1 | TGCAGTGCCGGACTAGCGGGCCGCACAGATACGCAGTATTTT | CSAGLAGRTDTQYF
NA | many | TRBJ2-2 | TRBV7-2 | TGTGCCAGCAGCTTATTGACAGCGCGAACCGGGGAGCTGTTTTTT | CASSLLTARTGELFF
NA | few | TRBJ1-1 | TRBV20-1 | TGCAGTGCTAGGTCCGGGGGCCGGAACACTGAAGCTTTCTTT | CSARSGGRNTEAFF
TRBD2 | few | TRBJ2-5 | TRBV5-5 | TGTGCCAGCAGCTTTATGGGGACTAGCGGGAGGGCCTGGGAGACCCAGTACTTC | CASSFMGTSGRAWETQYF
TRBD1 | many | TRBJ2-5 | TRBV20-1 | TGCAGTGCTAGTCGGCAGGGGGCGGGGGAGACCCAGTACTTC | CSASRQGAGETQYF
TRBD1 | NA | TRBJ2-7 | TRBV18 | TGTGCCAGCTCACAATCAAGAGGGACAGGGCTTCTAGAGCAGTACTTC | CASSQSRGTGLLEQYF
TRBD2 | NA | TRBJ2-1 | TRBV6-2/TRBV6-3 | TGTGCCAGCAGTTACCGCGGGAGGGAAGCCTACAATGAGCAGTTCTTC | CASSYRGREAYNEQFF
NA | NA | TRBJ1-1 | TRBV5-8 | TGTGCCAGCAGCTTATATTACACTGAAGCTTTCTTT | CASSLYYTEAFF
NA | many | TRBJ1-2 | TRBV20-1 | TGCAGTGCTAGAACACCGGAAGGCTATGGCTACACCTTC | CSARTPEGYGYTF
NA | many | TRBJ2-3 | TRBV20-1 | TGCAGTGCTAGAGGGGGAGTTTACACAGATACGCAGTATTTT | CSARGGVYTDTQYF
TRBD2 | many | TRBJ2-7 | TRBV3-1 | TGTGCCAGCAGCCAAGATTTGGGGACTAGGTCCTACGAGCAGTACTTC | CASSQDLGTRSYEQYF
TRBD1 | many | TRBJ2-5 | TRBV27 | TGTGCCAGCAGTTTAGGGGGACAGGGTTGGACCCAGTACTTC | CASSLGGQGWTQYF
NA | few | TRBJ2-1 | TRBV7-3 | TGTGCCAGCAGCCTTGACAGCGCTACGTACAATGAGCAGTTCTTC | CASSLDSATYNEQFF